This T cell receptor (beta chain) originates from a study of CD8+ T cells in alopecia areata. In germline, CDR1 is SQVTM, CDR2 ANQGSEA. Losses at the gene ends were 4 bases for V and 7 bases for J; bases not matched to a gene: 5. This CDR3 is built from 12 residues. Extracted RNA was reverse transcribed, and the resulting cDNA served as sequencing template. Data came from immunoSEQ multiplex PCR; TCRdb stores just in-frame clones and leaves some out. The sample lists around 140,000 clones; roughly 61% were seen once. The source was CD4+ T cells sorted from blood, collected at week 0. The receptor's source is a human donor with alopecia areata. The chain carries TRBV29-1 and TRBJ1-2; 8 nucleotides align to TRBD1. CDR3 sequence reads: CSVGGQGGGYTF. The CDR3 DNA reads TGCAGCGTTGGCGGACAGGGTGGTGGCTACACCTTC.